Detailed here is one T cell receptor beta chain. The antigen remains unidentified. The data originate from a study of shared clonotypes between healthy human individuals. The CDR3 is made up of 17 amino acids. The germline gives CDR1 SGHDT, CDR2 YYEEEE. The V gene end was trimmed by 0 bases and the J gene end by 3 bases; junction bases not matched to a gene: 9. Naive CD8 populations comprised CD45RO-negative cells positively selected for CCR7, excluding terminally differentiated effector memory CD45RA+ cells. Each donor was a Caucasian adult residing in Nashville, Tennessee. Study-wide results and limits: Generation probability values for non-shared clonotypes were lower than those for clonotypes shared by all four donors.

The DNA input per sorted-subset replicate PCR was 200 to 250 ng, corresponding to roughly 31,000 T cell genomes. The protocol was immunoSEQ multiplex PCR, while the TCRdb copy is restricted to in-frame clones and leaves out a portion. The table records some 2 million clones, around 96% of them present only once. Sequencing was performed on naive CD8+ T cells sorted from blood. V gene TRBV5-6 combines with J gene TRBJ1-1; TRBD1 agrees at 9 bases. The sequence derives from a young man in good health. CDR3 residues: CASSLGGQGLTYTEAFF. The DNA for the CDR3 is TGTGCCAGCAGCTTGGGAGGACAGGGGTTAACATACACTGAAGCTTTCTTT.